These 6 T cell receptor beta chains came from one sample sequenced in a study of T cell repertoires in cytomegalovirus infection. TCRdb re-analysed the reads in MiXCR, keeping a single row per CDR3 protein. In the table there are 200,000 to 300,000 distinct CDR3 sequences, around 15% of which are singletons. Sequenced: PBMCs. The receptors were gathered from a human donor in good health (CMV status not recorded). Some clones in this sample may be carry-over from other donors' samples.

In its sample, this clonotype was seen many times. The gene calls are TRBV24-1 and TRBJ2-7; no definite D call. Germline CDR1 reads KGHDR; CDR2 reads SFDVKD. The V end lost 8 bases, the J end lost 1 base, and 17 bases lay between the germline ends. The CDR3 runs to 15 residues. CDR3 bases: TGTGCCACCACTCATTGGCCCCATAGGTCCTACGAGCAGTACTTC. Its translation: CATTHWPHRSYEQYF.

V and J are TRBV11-1 and TRBJ2-1; either TRBD1 or TRBD2 may supply D (5 bases each). V shed 5 bases and J shed 5 bases, with 13 bases lying between them. Germline V gene lookup returns CDR1 SGHAT and CDR2 FQDESV (reference sequence). The CDR3 sequence is 14 residues long. CDR3 sequence: CASSRDRLDNEQFF. As DNA, the CDR3 is TGTGCCAGCAGCCGGGACCGCTTGGACAATGAGCAGTTCTTC.

This clonotype was detected only a few times. This sequence joins TRBV19 and TRBJ1-1; tentatively, D is TRBD1 (5 bases). CDR1 is LNHDA and CDR2 is SQIVND in the germline V gene (reference sequence). This CDR3 comprises 14 residues. V lost 7 bases and J lost 0, with 12 bases in between. The CDR3 DNA reads as TGTGCCAGTATTGGGACGCAGATGAACACTGAAGCTTTCTTT. As protein: CASIGTQMNTEAFF.

The table lists this clonotype with many counts. The chain couples TRBV7-3 to TRBJ2-7; D gene unclear. CDR3 length equals 13 residues. CDR1 SGHTA and CDR2 FQGTGA come from the germline V gene. V was clipped by 2 bases and J by 2 bases, with 7 bases between them. CDR3 coding DNA: TGTGCCAGCAGCTTAGGGGATACCTACGAGCAGTACTTC. Translated, it gives CASSLGDTYEQYF.

The J gene is TRBJ2-3, the V gene TRBV20-1; 9 nucleotides agree with TRBD2. Germline V gives CDR1 DFQATT, CDR2 SNEGSKA (reference sequence). This CDR3 region has 16 residues. V trimming: 0 bases; J trimming: 4 bases; junction bases outside the gene matches: 8. The CDR3 sequence: CSARDHGGRAPDTQYF. In DNA form, the CDR3 reads TGCAGTGCTAGAGATCATGGCGGGAGGGCCCCAGATACGCAGTATTTT.

This clonotype was recorded many times. This chain links TRBV7-3 with TRBJ1-1; 9 nucleotides line up with TRBD1. CDR1 is SGHTA, CDR2 FQGTGA, per germline. CDR3 size: 14 residues. V dropped 2 bases and J dropped 10; count of bases not matched to a gene: 8. CDR3 in amino acids: CASSLGPGQGRAFF. The DNA for the CDR3 is TGTGCCAGCAGCTTAGGACCGGGACAGGGACGAGCTTTCTTT.